The next 13 T cell receptor beta chains were all read from a single sample in a study of T cell repertoires in cytomegalovirus infection. TCRdb fed the reads into MiXCR, producing one record per CDR3 protein. Of some 600,000 distinct CDR3 sequences detected, around 24% appear once; the ten largest clones hold under 8.5%. The specimen was CD8+ T cells from PBMCs. Receptor source: a human donor in good health (CMV status not recorded). Some clones in this sample may be carry-over from other donors' samples.

The chain couples TRBV29-1 to TRBJ2-3; 10 bases agree with TRBD1. Germline lookup yields CDR1 SQVTM and CDR2 ANQGSEA. CDR3 size: 13 residues. The V segment lost 3 bases and the J segment 5 bases; nucleotides outside the gene matches: 2. The CDR3 DNA reads as TGCAGCGTTGAGACAGGGGGCTTAGATACGCAGTATTTT. Translating gives CSVETGGLDTQYF.

This clonotype was seen a single time. A read error may be the cause here, since a much bigger clone is one base away. V gene TRBV7-2 combines with J gene TRBJ1-1, with 7 bases lining up with TRBD1. Looked up from germline, CDR1 is SGHTA and CDR2 is FQGNSA. This CDR3 is 15 amino acids long. The ends lost 6 bases at V and 0 bases at J; junction bases unmatched: 7. The CDR3 DNA is TGTGCCAGCAGTCCAAAGGGACAGATGAACACTGAAGCTTTCTTT. The encoded protein is CASSPKGQMNTEAFF.

This clonotype was detected only a few times. V is TRBV24-1 and J is TRBJ2-7; D is tentatively TRBD1 or TRBD2 (5 bases each). Germline CDR1 KGHDR, CDR2 SFDVKD. Trimming shortened V by 7 bases and J by 2 bases, and 17 bases separated the two germline ends. This CDR3 comprises 15 residues. The DNA of the CDR3 is TGTGCCACCAGCTCCTCCAGGGACGGAACCTACGAGCAGTACTTC. Translation: CATSSSRDGTYEQYF.

This clonotype has a handful of counts. The J gene is TRBJ1-1, the V gene TRBV6-5; TRBD1 matches 9 bases. Trimming cost V 6 bases and J 7 bases; bases outside gene matches: 15. Looked up from germline, CDR1 is MNHEY and CDR2 is SVGAGI. The CDR3 contains 16 residues. In nucleotides, the CDR3 is TGTGCCAGCAGCGCATCAAGAACAGGGGGCTTTAATGAAGCTTTCTTT. Amino acids: CASSASRTGGFNEAFF.

The J gene is TRBJ2-1, the V gene TRBV7-9; D not resolved. V was clipped by 8 bases and J by 8 bases, with 10 bases between them. In germline, CDR1 is SEHNR, CDR2 FQNEAQ (reference sequence). The CDR3 totals 11 residues. The CDR3 loop is CASDSWDEQFF. CDR3 nucleotide sequence: TGTGCCAGCGACTCCTGGGATGAGCAGTTCTTC.

This clonotype was found a few times. The gene calls are TRBV6-5 and TRBJ1-1, with D maybe TRBD1 (5 bases). The CDR3 sequence is 14 residues long. CDR1 is MNHEY, CDR2 SVGAGI, per germline. Trimming took off 2 bases at V and 4 bases at J, with 11 bases between the two ends. Here the CDR3 reads CASSYMGGGTEAFF. CDR3 DNA sequence: TGTGCCAGCAGTTACATGGGGGGGGGCACTGAAGCTTTCTTT.

This clonotype was counted a few times. The rearrangement uses TRBV2 and TRBJ2-7; the D is unclear. Germline CDR1 is SNHLY and CDR2 is FYNNEI. The CDR3 has 14 amino acids. The ends were cut back, 6 bases at V and 0 bases at J, with 12 bases in the middle. CDR3 residues: CASRAYRSSYEQYF. DNA of the CDR3: TGTGCCAGCAGGGCCTACCGCAGCTCCTACGAGCAGTACTTC.

This clonotype came up a few times. The CDR3 spells CASSILQGNEQFF. The CDR3 coding sequence is TGTGCCAGTAGTATCCTACAGGGAAATGAGCAGTTCTTC. The V call is TRBV19, the J call TRBJ2-1; possible D gene TRBD1, 6 bases. CDR3 length: 13 amino acids. CDR1 is LNHDA, CDR2 SQIVND, per germline (reference sequence). Trimming pared 3 bases from V and 7 bases from J, leaving 10 bases between.

The CDR3 reads CAISEPIFGQRTGELFF. DNA of the CDR3: TGTGCCATCAGTGAGCCTATATTTGGACAGCGCACCGGGGAGCTGTTTTTT. The chain carries TRBV10-3 and TRBJ2-2; tentatively, D is TRBD1 (6 bases). The CDR3 has 17 residues. With 2 bases removed from V and 4 bases from J, the gap between germline ends came to 17 bases. Germline V gene sequence: CDR1 ENHRY, CDR2 SYGVKD.

The sample holds a few counts of this clonotype. The V call is TRBV15, the J call TRBJ1-2; D is unresolved. V was trimmed by 1 base and J by 6 bases, leaving 9 bases between them. CDR3 length equals 13 residues. Germline-derived CDR1 and CDR2 are LNHNV and YYDKDF (reference sequence). The CDR3 loop is CATSRALPHGYTF. In DNA form, the CDR3 reads TGTGCCACCAGCAGAGCCCTACCGCATGGCTACACCTTC.

The sample holds a few counts of this clonotype. This chain joins TRBV19 and TRBJ2-3, with TRBD1 as a possible D gene (5 bases). This CDR3 has 17 residues. Germline CDR1 LNHDA, CDR2 SQIVND (reference sequence). V was pared by 2 bases and J by 4 bases, with 19 bases between. In nucleotides, the CDR3 is TGTGCCAGTAGTATATCATTATGGGGCAGGAAGGCAGATACGCAGTATTTT. Translating gives CASSISLWGRKADTQYF. Using reference TRBV19 and TRBJ2-3 for the parts outside the CDR3, the full variable domain is DGGITQSPKYLFRKEGQNVTLSCEQNLNHDAMYWYRQDPGQGLRLIYYSQIVNDFQKGDIAEGYSVSREKKESFPLTVTSAQKNPTAFYLCASSISLWGRKADTQYFGPGTRLTVL.

For the CDR3, the DNA is TGTGCCAGCAGCGAGGAGGGGGCTTATGGATATGGCTACACCTTC. This codes for CASSEEGAYGYGYTF. The gene calls are TRBV5-4 and TRBJ1-2, with 7 bases aligning to TRBD1. This CDR3 is 15 amino acids long. Germline CDR1 reads SGHNT; CDR2 reads YYREEE (reference sequence). The V gene end was trimmed by 4 bases and the J gene end by 5 bases; junction bases not matched to a gene: 11.

This clonotype was detected a few times. The V call is TRBV7-3, the J call TRBJ1-1, with D unclear. Germline V lookup: CDR1 SGHTA, CDR2 FQGTGA. CDR3 length equals 15 residues. Deletions cut 2 bases from V and 2 bases from J, with 12 bases between. This CDR3 reads CASSLGIVGNTEAFF. The CDR3 DNA is TGTGCCAGCAGCTTAGGGATAGTAGGAAACACTGAAGCTTTCTTT. Variable domain in full (rest from reference TRBV7-3 and TRBJ1-1): GAGVSQTPSNKVTEKGKYVELRCDPISGHTALYWYRQSLGQGPEFLIYFQGTGAADDSGLPNDRFFAVRPEGSVSTLKIQRTERGDSAVYLCASSLGIVGNTEAFFGQGTRLTVV.